This TCR beta chain was obtained from a study of molecular identifiers for immune sequencing clone quantification (dated by TCRdb to between 2017 and 2018). Some background on the complete study: For a replicate experiment, RNA from roughly 20,000 or 100,000 naive CD8 T cells was divided into five aliquots, and four of the five aliquots were sequenced. This methods study used CD8 T cells to benchmark TCR RNA copy counting and molecular-identifier clustering-based TCR repertoire sequencing (MIDCIRS). Results the study describes overall, beyond this receptor: Highly expanded clone sizes could be underestimated because identical TCR molecules may share a barcode. When barcode sub-clustering was left out, chimeric consensus sequences inflated TCR diversity, with chimeras reaching as high as 47%. Naive libraries contained spiked-in Jurkat TCR RNA (approximately ten copies' worth), which is not part of the donor repertoire. In CMV-specific effector cells, clones with more than 20 RNA copies accounted for over 99% of molecules, whereas in naive cells such clones accounted for under 1%. Modeling estimated roughly 3 recovered TCR RNA copies per cell, compared with about 10 by digital PCR, which implies roughly 30% capture efficiency. A single cell's worth of spiked-in Jurkat TCR RNA was reported detectable even among about a million naive CD8 T cells.

Library generation was performed with PCR. Sequencer: NextSeq 500. Preparation of bulk TCR libraries followed a previously described approach, with the TCR primers listed in Table S5. Purification of total RNA was performed with the Qiagen AllPrep DNA/RNA kit. Before any analysis, reads coming from multiple sequencing runs of the same library were combined into one pool. Per the source publication's procedure: Reads were retained only if an exact TCR constant sequence was present, and the retained reads were trimmed to 150 nt and grouped according to their 12-nt molecular barcodes. Reads in each barcode group were sub-clustered using a 15% Levenshtein threshold, and a quality-weighted consensus sequence was built for each RNA molecule. Non-functional sequences were filtered out, along with any lower-count sequence sitting one edit away from another sequence. Based on a fit of two negative binomial distributions, barcode sub-clusters having less than 20% of the maximum read count were discarded. Using fastp trimming at Q25 and MiXCR clonotype assembly, TCRdb reanalyzed the public sequencing data and kept in-frame beta chains. Here each entry gathers all rows of one CDR3 protein and keeps the most common genes and DNA. For this entry, the V and J calls and clone size follow TCRdb and not the study's own pipeline. Here the sample has 490,000 or so distinct CDR3 sequences; roughly 25% occur a single time. The leading ten clones occupy 0.7% to 0.9% of the sample.

This clonotype has only a few counts. Its recognized antigen is unknown. An end of the junction does not agree with germline; a read error may underlie this. The CDR3 numbers 15 residues from cysteine through phenylalanine. The sequence is cut down to CDR3 DNA, 45 bases in frame from base 1. CDR1 and CDR2, per the germline V gene, are SQVTM and ANQGSEA. Libraries of naive CD8 T cells were built from approximately 20,000 to 1,000,000 sorted cells, with 10%, 30% or 50% of the purified RNA used. Naive CD8 T cells, defined as CD8+CD4-CCR7+CD45RA+, were FACS-sorted into RLT Plus buffer on a BD FACSAria II. Detection sensitivity was tested by spiking Jurkat RNA equal to roughly ten TCR copies' worth into samples containing about 17,000-1,000,000 naive CD8 T cells. CD8 T cells were enriched with RosetteSep CD8+ T Cell Enrichment Cocktail and Ficoll-Paque, followed by ACK red cell lysis.

This TCR derives from a human donor in good health. Some libraries in this study had Jurkat cell RNA spiked in. The chain is encoded by TRBV29-1 joined to TRBJ1-2; the central 7 bases match TRBD1. The sample comprised naive CD8+ T cells from blood, with Jurkat cell RNA spiked in. What the cell subset or site label conveys for this sample: FACS-sorted CD8+CD4-CCR7+CD45RA+ naive T cells. Read as DNA, the sequence is TGCAGCGCTGAACCCCAGGGGGGGGAGTACTATGGCTACACCTTC. This encodes CSAEPQGGEYYGYTF.